This entry features one TCR beta chain sequence. Its antigen is not identified. This sample is drawn from a study of monozygotic twins with inflammatory bowel disease. General study points: Fewer shared clonotypes with others were found in IBD patients than in healthy twins, especially with disease activity. Researchers reported no repertoire similarity difference between concordant and discordant twins, possibly from limited power.

Germline CDR1 SGHTA, CDR2 FQGNSA. CDR3 length: 12 amino acids. UMIs incorporating a 6-nucleotide sample barcode were appended by means of template switching. Two rounds of nested PCR, of 16 and 9 cycles, were run on TCRalpha and TCRbeta cDNA. No DNA is given; TCRdb re-called the 5' RACE reads and lists each CDR3 protein once. The clone table shows approximately 400,000 distinct CDR3 sequences, with the ten largest holding around 2.5%. The chain carries TRBV7-2 and TRBJ1-1; TCRdb picks TRBD1, but there is no DNA to check that call. The receptor comes from a human donor with ulcerative colitis or Crohn's disease, or a healthy co-twin of an affected twin (not recorded which). Sequenced material: blood. CDR3 protein: CASSLGAGGVFF.